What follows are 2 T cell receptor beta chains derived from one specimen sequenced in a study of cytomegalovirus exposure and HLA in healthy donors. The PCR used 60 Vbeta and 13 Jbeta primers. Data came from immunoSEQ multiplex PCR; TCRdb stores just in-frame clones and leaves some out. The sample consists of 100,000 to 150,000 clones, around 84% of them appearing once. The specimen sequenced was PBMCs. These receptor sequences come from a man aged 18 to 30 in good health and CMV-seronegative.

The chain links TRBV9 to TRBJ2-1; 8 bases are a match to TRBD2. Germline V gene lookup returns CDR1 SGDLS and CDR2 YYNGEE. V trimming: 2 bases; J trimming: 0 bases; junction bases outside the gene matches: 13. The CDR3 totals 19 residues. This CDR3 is CASSVPESSGLSSYNEQFF. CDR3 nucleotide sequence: TGTGCCAGCAGCGTCCCAGAATCTAGCGGGCTCAGCTCCTACAATGAGCAGTTCTTC.

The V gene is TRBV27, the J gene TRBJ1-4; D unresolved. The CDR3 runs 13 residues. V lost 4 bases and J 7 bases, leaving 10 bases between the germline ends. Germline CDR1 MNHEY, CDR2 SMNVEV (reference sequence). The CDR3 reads CASSSVWSEKLFF. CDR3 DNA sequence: TGTGCCAGCAGTTCCGTATGGAGTGAAAAACTGTTTTTT.